This T cell receptor beta chain emerged from a study of T cell repertoires in cytomegalovirus infection. Study background: Public signatures in TCR beta pointed to CMV infection and matching HLA type.

A single record per CDR3 protein comes from TCRdb applying MiXCR to the reads. The sample consists of fewer than 550,000 distinct CDR3 sequences, about 11% of them appearing once. Study-level results: Clonotypes of TCR beta that were HLA-C-restricted and CMV-specific dominated the ex vivo response. Identification of carriers of CMV plus the relevant HLA was achieved through cumulative public TCR beta family frequency.

CDR1 and CDR2 from the germline V gene are MNHNY and SVGAGI (reference sequence). J was trimmed by 3 bases and V by 8 bases; bases with no gene match: 4. The CDR3 spans 12 residues. In its sample, this clonotype was seen many times. Its antigen remains unknown. The TCR was taken from a human donor in good health (CMV status not recorded). Some clones in this sample may be carry-over from other donors' samples. This chain connects TRBV6-6 to TRBJ2-7; 7 bases agree with TRBD2. What was sequenced was PBMCs. The CDR3 is CASVGRGYEQYF. Here the CDR3 DNA reads TGTGCCAGCGTAGGGAGGGGCTACGAGCAGTACTTC.